A selection of T cell receptor beta chains follows, all from one sample in a study of T cells after yellow fever vaccination. Each CDR3 protein is one row after TCRdb ran MiXCR on the 5' RACE reads. The sample holds some 32,000 distinct CDR3 sequences; 5% to 8.5% are singletons and the top ten take roughly 22%. This sample comprised PBMCs, either bulk or a sorted T-cell subset (CD4+, CD8+, memory, or dextramer-sorted; not recorded which), obtained on the day of the first yellow fever vaccination. The receptors derive from a man aged 18 to 29 who received the YFV17D yellow fever vaccine. Each CDR3 is given with its conserved first and last residue. The order of the fields is CDR3 protein, CDR3 DNA, J gene, V gene, CDR3 length, D gene, clone size. The D gene is left open where the match is weak. Only part of the rows carry a size: once, few, many, or a class if the clone is expanded.

cdr3_aa: CASSAGQGLETQYF; cdr3_nt: TGCGCCAGCAGCGCGGGACAGGGTCTGGAGACCCAGTACTTC; j_call: TRBJ2-5; v_call: TRBV5-1; cdr3_length: 14; d_call: TRBD1; clone_size: many
cdr3_aa: CASSMGTDSYYGYTF; cdr3_nt: TGTGCCAGTAGTATGGGGACAGACTCTTACTATGGCTACACCTTC; j_call: TRBJ1-2; v_call: TRBV19; cdr3_length: 15; d_call: TRBD1; clone_size: NA
cdr3_aa: CASSIGQGSEQFF; cdr3_nt: TGTGCCAGTAGTATTGGTCAGGGAAGTGAGCAGTTCTTC; j_call: TRBJ2-1; v_call: TRBV19; cdr3_length: 13; d_call: NA; clone_size: many
cdr3_aa: CSATWVEETQYF; cdr3_nt: TGCAGTGCTACGTGGGTTGAAGAGACCCAGTACTTC; j_call: TRBJ2-5; v_call: TRBV20-1; cdr3_length: 12; d_call: NA; clone_size: many
cdr3_aa: CASSQELGPYNEQFF; cdr3_nt: TGCGCCAGCAGCCAAGAACTAGGTCCCTACAATGAGCAGTTCTTC; j_call: TRBJ2-1; v_call: TRBV4-3; cdr3_length: 15; d_call: NA; clone_size: many
cdr3_aa: CASSRTGSYQETQYF; cdr3_nt: TGCGCCAGCAGCCGGACAGGGTCGTACCAAGAGACCCAGTACTTC; j_call: TRBJ2-5; v_call: TRBV4-1; cdr3_length: 15; d_call: TRBD1; clone_size: many
cdr3_aa: CATTGVTNYGYTF; cdr3_nt: TGTGCCACGACAGGGGTGACTAACTATGGCTACACCTTC; j_call: TRBJ1-2; v_call: TRBV6-2/TRBV6-3; cdr3_length: 13; d_call: TRBD1; clone_size: few
cdr3_aa: CSANPDGDTQYF; cdr3_nt: TGCAGTGCTAATCCGGACGGCGATACGCAGTATTTT; j_call: TRBJ2-3; v_call: TRBV20-1; cdr3_length: 12; d_call: NA; clone_size: NA
cdr3_aa: CASSLAAQGSSYNEQFF; cdr3_nt: TGTGCCAGCAGTTTAGCGGCCCAGGGGAGCTCCTACAATGAGCAGTTCTTC; j_call: TRBJ2-1; v_call: TRBV12-3/TRBV12-4; cdr3_length: 17; d_call: NA; clone_size: few
cdr3_aa: CSVEIGMENTEAFF; cdr3_nt: TGCAGCGTTGAGATAGGGATGGAGAACACTGAAGCTTTCTTT; j_call: TRBJ1-1; v_call: TRBV29-1; cdr3_length: 14; d_call: NA; clone_size: medium-sized
cdr3_aa: CASSSRIWGTQETQYF; cdr3_nt: TGTGCCAGCAGCTCCCGGATCTGGGGCACACAAGAGACCCAGTACTTC; j_call: TRBJ2-5; v_call: TRBV7-6; cdr3_length: 16; d_call: NA; clone_size: many
cdr3_aa: CASSLAMVNEQFF; cdr3_nt: TGCGCCAGCAGCTTGGCCATGGTTAATGAGCAGTTCTTC; j_call: TRBJ2-1; v_call: TRBV5-1; cdr3_length: 13; d_call: NA; clone_size: many
cdr3_aa: CASSSRTSSIAKNIQYF; cdr3_nt: TGTGCCAGCAGCTCTCGCACCAGCTCCATCGCCAAAAACATTCAGTACTTC; j_call: TRBJ2-4; v_call: TRBV11-2; cdr3_length: 17; d_call: NA; clone_size: many
cdr3_aa: CASSRVTGLAGLDTQYF; cdr3_nt: TGCGCCAGCAGCCGAGTTACCGGACTAGCGGGGTTAGATACGCAGTATTTT; j_call: TRBJ2-3; v_call: TRBV4-3; cdr3_length: 17; d_call: TRBD2; clone_size: NA
cdr3_aa: CASRQRSLDSNQPQHF; cdr3_nt: TGTGCCAGTAGACAAAGGTCGTTAGATAGCAATCAGCCCCAGCATTTT; j_call: TRBJ1-5; v_call: TRBV19; cdr3_length: 16; d_call: NA; clone_size: many
cdr3_aa: CASSPYRTGTEAFF; cdr3_nt: TGTGCCAGCAGCCCGTATAGGACAGGCACTGAAGCTTTCTTT; j_call: TRBJ1-1; v_call: TRBV7-2; cdr3_length: 14; d_call: TRBD1; clone_size: NA
cdr3_aa: CASSSWSNTIYF; cdr3_nt: TGTGCCAGCAGCTCCTGGTCAAACACCATATATTTT; j_call: TRBJ1-3; v_call: TRBV7-2; cdr3_length: 12; d_call: NA; clone_size: few
cdr3_aa: CASSVTEGYEQYF; cdr3_nt: TGTGCCAGCAGCGTGACCGAAGGATACGAGCAGTACTTC; j_call: TRBJ2-7; v_call: TRBV9; cdr3_length: 13; d_call: NA; clone_size: many
cdr3_aa: CATRAVPGGEKLFF; cdr3_nt: TGTGCCACCCGTGCGGTCCCAGGTGGTGAAAAACTGTTTTTT; j_call: TRBJ1-4; v_call: TRBV10-3; cdr3_length: 14; d_call: NA; clone_size: many
cdr3_aa: CASSGPGRNSGNTIYF; cdr3_nt: TGTGCCAGCAGTGGACCGGGACGAAACTCTGGAAACACCATATATTTT; j_call: TRBJ1-3; v_call: TRBV6-1; cdr3_length: 16; d_call: NA; clone_size: NA
cdr3_aa: CASRGRGGNEQFF; cdr3_nt: TGTGCCAGTAGGGGAAGGGGAGGGAATGAGCAGTTCTTC; j_call: TRBJ2-1; v_call: TRBV19; cdr3_length: 13; d_call: TRBD2; clone_size: NA
cdr3_aa: CATSRASGDYNEQFF; cdr3_nt: TGTGCCACCAGCAGAGCTAGCGGGGATTACAATGAGCAGTTCTTC; j_call: TRBJ2-1; v_call: TRBV15; cdr3_length: 15; d_call: TRBD2; clone_size: many
cdr3_aa: CASRDLGTQYF; cdr3_nt: TGTGCCAGCAGGGACCTTGGGACCCAGTACTTC; j_call: TRBJ2-5; v_call: TRBV11-2; cdr3_length: 11; d_call: NA; clone_size: NA
cdr3_aa: CASSFSAGNQPQHF; cdr3_nt: TGTGCCAGCAGTTTTTCGGCAGGGAATCAGCCCCAGCATTTT; j_call: TRBJ1-5; v_call: TRBV12-3/TRBV12-4; cdr3_length: 14; d_call: NA; clone_size: many
cdr3_aa: CASSRAGRYEQYF; cdr3_nt: TGTGCCAGCAGCCGGGCCGGGCGCTACGAGCAGTACTTC; j_call: TRBJ2-7; v_call: TRBV11-1; cdr3_length: 13; d_call: NA; clone_size: few
cdr3_aa: CASSVTGWSSPLHF; cdr3_nt: TGTGCCAGCAGCGTGACAGGCTGGAGTTCACCCCTCCACTTT; j_call: TRBJ1-6; v_call: TRBV9; cdr3_length: 14; d_call: NA; clone_size: many
cdr3_aa: CSAPYRVTDTQYF; cdr3_nt: TGCAGTGCGCCCTACAGGGTTACAGATACGCAGTATTTT; j_call: TRBJ2-3; v_call: TRBV20-1; cdr3_length: 13; d_call: NA; clone_size: many
cdr3_aa: CSVGLYPQKLFF; cdr3_nt: TGCAGTGTCGGCCTCTACCCCCAAAAACTGTTTTTT; j_call: TRBJ1-4; v_call: TRBV20-1; cdr3_length: 12; d_call: NA; clone_size: NA
cdr3_aa: CSVHGGAGETQYF; cdr3_nt: TGCAGCGTTCACGGGGGGGCAGGAGAGACCCAGTACTTC; j_call: TRBJ2-5; v_call: TRBV29-1; cdr3_length: 13; d_call: TRBD2; clone_size: few
cdr3_aa: CASSLARLGGKTYEQYF; cdr3_nt: TGCGCCAGCAGCTTGGCTCGTCTCGGGGGGAAAACCTACGAGCAGTACTTC; j_call: TRBJ2-7; v_call: TRBV5-1; cdr3_length: 17; d_call: TRBD2; clone_size: many
cdr3_aa: CATTEGGDRGTHPEQFF; cdr3_nt: TGTGCCACCACCGAAGGAGGCGACAGGGGGACCCATCCTGAGCAGTTCTTC; j_call: TRBJ2-1; v_call: TRBV24-1; cdr3_length: 17; d_call: TRBD1; clone_size: many
cdr3_aa: CASSLAGTEIFSPLHF; cdr3_nt: TGTGCCAGCAGCTTGGCCGGGACAGAGATTTTTTCACCCCTCCACTTT; j_call: TRBJ1-6; v_call: TRBV5-6; cdr3_length: 16; d_call: TRBD1; clone_size: few
cdr3_aa: CIAHQGDTQYF; cdr3_nt: TGCATTGCCCACCAGGGAGATACGCAGTATTTT; j_call: TRBJ2-3; v_call: TRBV20-1; cdr3_length: 11; d_call: NA; clone_size: NA
cdr3_aa: CASSQGRGTAVYGYTF; cdr3_nt: TGCGCCAGCAGCCAGGGCCGGGGGACGGCGGTCTATGGCTACACCTTC; j_call: TRBJ1-2; v_call: TRBV4-1; cdr3_length: 16; d_call: NA; clone_size: few
cdr3_aa: CASSFNSLRGYTF; cdr3_nt: TGTGCCAGCAGTTTTAACAGCTTGAGGGGCTACACCTTC; j_call: TRBJ1-2; v_call: TRBV12-3/TRBV12-4; cdr3_length: 13; d_call: NA; clone_size: medium-sized
cdr3_aa: CASSFGAGDTQYF; cdr3_nt: TGTGCCAGCAGCTTTGGGGCTGGAGATACGCAGTATTTT; j_call: TRBJ2-3; v_call: TRBV7-2; cdr3_length: 13; d_call: NA; clone_size: many
cdr3_aa: CASSVNSGVVRDTQYF; cdr3_nt: TGTGCCAGCAGCGTGAATAGCGGTGTGGTCAGAGATACGCAGTATTTT; j_call: TRBJ2-3; v_call: TRBV9; cdr3_length: 16; d_call: NA; clone_size: many
cdr3_aa: CSAVVLAGGPGEQFF; cdr3_nt: TGCAGTGCGGTCGTTTTAGCGGGGGGGCCGGGAGAGCAGTTCTTC; j_call: TRBJ2-1; v_call: TRBV20-1; cdr3_length: 15; d_call: TRBD2; clone_size: many
cdr3_aa: CASSFGTSGEETQYF; cdr3_nt: TGCGCCAGCAGCTTCGGGACTAGCGGAGAAGAGACCCAGTACTTC; j_call: TRBJ2-5; v_call: TRBV5-1; cdr3_length: 15; d_call: TRBD2; clone_size: many
cdr3_aa: CASSYPATGDGGYTF; cdr3_nt: TGTGCCAGCAGTTACCCCGCGACAGGGGATGGGGGCTACACCTTC; j_call: TRBJ1-2; v_call: TRBV6-5; cdr3_length: 15; d_call: TRBD1; clone_size: many
cdr3_aa: CASSLGAAGQPQHF; cdr3_nt: TGTGCCAGCAGCTTGGGGGCTGCGGGTCAGCCCCAGCATTTT; j_call: TRBJ1-5; v_call: TRBV5-5; cdr3_length: 14; d_call: NA; clone_size: many
cdr3_aa: CASSYSKLGFSNQPQHF; cdr3_nt: TGTGCCAGCAGTTACTCGAAATTAGGGTTCAGCAATCAGCCCCAGCATTTT; j_call: TRBJ1-5; v_call: TRBV6-2/TRBV6-3; cdr3_length: 17; d_call: NA; clone_size: many
cdr3_aa: CASSSGTTGHQPQHF; cdr3_nt: TGTGCCAGCAGTTCCGGGACGACAGGGCATCAGCCCCAGCATTTT; j_call: TRBJ1-5; v_call: TRBV2; cdr3_length: 15; d_call: TRBD1; clone_size: many
cdr3_aa: CASRTGTGNTGELFF; cdr3_nt: TGTGCCAGCAGGACCGGGACAGGGAACACCGGGGAGCTGTTTTTT; j_call: TRBJ2-2; v_call: TRBV7-2; cdr3_length: 15; d_call: TRBD1; clone_size: few
cdr3_aa: CASSLGQGAGQPQHF; cdr3_nt: TGTGCCAGCAGCCTCGGACAGGGGGCAGGTCAGCCCCAGCATTTT; j_call: TRBJ1-5; v_call: TRBV12-3/TRBV12-4; cdr3_length: 15; d_call: TRBD1; clone_size: few
cdr3_aa: CASSLAVQTGELFF; cdr3_nt: TGTGCCAGCAGCTTAGCGGTTCAAACCGGGGAGCTGTTTTTT; j_call: TRBJ2-2; v_call: TRBV7-6; cdr3_length: 14; d_call: NA; clone_size: few
cdr3_aa: CASSYLGPEAFF; cdr3_nt: TGTGCCAGCAGTTACCTCGGGCCCGAAGCTTTCTTT; j_call: TRBJ1-1; v_call: TRBV6-2/TRBV6-3; cdr3_length: 12; d_call: NA; clone_size: many
cdr3_aa: CASTKGQYNSPLHF; cdr3_nt: TGTGCCAGTACCAAGGGACAGTATAATTCACCCCTCCACTTT; j_call: TRBJ1-6; v_call: TRBV19; cdr3_length: 14; d_call: TRBD1; clone_size: few
cdr3_aa: CASSLAFQGKYEQYF; cdr3_nt: TGTGCCAGCAGCTTAGCGTTTCAGGGAAAGTACGAGCAGTACTTC; j_call: TRBJ2-7; v_call: TRBV7-8; cdr3_length: 15; d_call: NA; clone_size: NA
cdr3_aa: CASSPGTGRTGELFF; cdr3_nt: TGTGCCAGCAGCCCCGGGACAGGGAGAACCGGGGAGCTGTTTTTT; j_call: TRBJ2-2; v_call: TRBV12-3/TRBV12-4; cdr3_length: 15; d_call: TRBD1; clone_size: many
cdr3_aa: CAILGGPTDTQYF; cdr3_nt: TGTGCCATCCTGGGGGGCCCCACAGATACGCAGTATTTT; j_call: TRBJ2-3; v_call: TRBV10-3; cdr3_length: 13; d_call: NA; clone_size: many
cdr3_aa: CSVWRAEAFF; cdr3_nt: TGCAGCGTATGGAGGGCAGAAGCTTTCTTT; j_call: TRBJ1-1; v_call: TRBV29-1; cdr3_length: 10; d_call: NA; clone_size: many
cdr3_aa: CASSLARGRIGNSPLHF; cdr3_nt: TGTGCCAGCAGCTTGGCCAGGGGGCGGATAGGGAATTCACCCCTCCACTTT; j_call: TRBJ1-6; v_call: TRBV5-6; cdr3_length: 17; d_call: TRBD1; clone_size: many
cdr3_aa: CASSPLFRRTNSPLHF; cdr3_nt: TGCGCCAGCAGTCCCCTTTTCCGACGTACTAATTCACCCCTCCACTTT; j_call: TRBJ1-6; v_call: TRBV5-1; cdr3_length: 16; d_call: NA; clone_size: NA